These 14 T cell receptor beta chains were sequenced from one sample in a study of blood T cell repertoires in COVID-19. TCRdb's table, derived via immunoSEQ multiplex PCR, lists solely in-frame clones and lacks some. The sample comprises 70,000 to 100,000 clones, around 89% of which are singletons, and around 5% rests with the top ten. Sample: peripheral blood. Receptors originate from a woman aged 80 or over with active COVID-19.

This chain connects TRBV7-2 to TRBJ1-4; D might be TRBD1 (5 bases). The CDR3 contains 15 residues. Trimming took 1 base from V and 8 from J, leaving 14 bases between them. The V gene's germline CDR1 is SGHTA and CDR2 FQGNSA. CDR3 protein: CASSLGQLDTEKLFF. DNA for the CDR3: TGTGCCAGCAGCTTAGGACAGTTAGACACCGAAAAACTGTTTTTT.

The rearrangement joins TRBV9 to TRBJ2-1, with 7 bases matching TRBD2. The V gene's germline CDR1 is SGDLS and CDR2 YYNGEE. V shed 6 bases and J 10 bases; nucleotides not matched to a gene: 16. This CDR3 has 15 amino acids. Here the CDR3 reads CASNVGTNYPSEQFF. CDR3 coding DNA: TGTGCCAGCAATGTCGGGACTAACTACCCAAGCGAGCAGTTCTTC.

This chain connects TRBV27 to TRBJ2-5, with 9 bases matching TRBD1. CDR1 MNHEY and CDR2 SMNVEV come from the germline V gene (reference sequence). V shed 4 bases and J 5 bases; nucleotides not matched to a gene: 14. The CDR3 is 17 amino acids. The CDR3 region has the DNA TGTGCCAGCAGTTCCTACTACCGGACAGGGGAAGGGGAGACCCAGTACTTC. Protein sequence: CASSSYYRTGEGETQYF.

The V gene is TRBV5-4, the J gene TRBJ1-1, with 9 bases matching TRBD1. J lost 6 bases, V lost 4 bases, and 16 bases had no gene match. This CDR3 is 17 amino acids long. Germline assignment: CDR1 SGHNT and CDR2 YYREEE (reference sequence). This chain's CDR3 is CASSTIAGGTGSSEAFF. Written as DNA, the CDR3 is TGTGCCAGCAGCACCATTGCTGGCGGGACAGGGTCTTCTGAAGCTTTCTTT. Drawing the rest from reference TRBV5-4 and TRBJ1-1, the complete variable domain is ETGVTQSPTHLIKTRGQQVTLRCSSQSGHNTVSWYQQALGQGPQFIFQYYREEENGRGNFPPRFSGLQFPNYSSELNVNALELDDSALYLCASSTIAGGTGSSEAFFGQGTRLTVV.

The chain recombines TRBV7-9 with TRBJ2-1; D possibly corresponds to TRBD2 (6 bases). Trimming shortened V by 5 bases and J by 8 bases, and 19 bases separated the two germline ends. This CDR3 spans 15 amino acids. In germline, CDR1 is SEHNR, CDR2 FQNEAQ (reference sequence). Here the CDR3 reads CASSPERGSGDEQFF. Written as DNA, the CDR3 is TGTGCCAGCAGCCCCGAACGGGGGTCTGGGGATGAGCAGTTCTTC.

The V call is TRBV7-3, the J call TRBJ2-7; the D gene is possibly TRBD1 (5 bases). The CDR3 runs to 14 residues. V dropped 5 bases and J dropped 0 bases, with 11 bases sitting between them. Per germline, CDR1 SGHTA and CDR2 FQGTGA. CDR3 coding DNA: TGTGCCAGCAGCCCGGACAAGAGCTCCTACGAGCAGTACTTC. Its protein is CASSPDKSSYEQYF. Using reference TRBV7-3 and TRBJ2-7 for the parts outside the CDR3, the full variable domain is GAGVSQTPSNKVTEKGKYVELRCDPISGHTALYWYRQSLGQGPEFLIYFQGTGAADDSGLPNDRFFAVRPEGSVSTLKIQRTERGDSAVYLCASSPDKSSYEQYFGPGTRLTVT.

This chain connects TRBV19 to TRBJ1-2; 7 positions agree with TRBD1. V lost 5 bases and J lost 4; bases outside the gene matches: 16. Germline CDR1 reads LNHDA; CDR2 reads SQIVND (reference sequence). CDR3 length: 17 amino acids. The CDR3 sequence is CASSGGIGQASSYGYTF. The CDR3 coding sequence is TGTGCCAGTAGTGGGGGTATAGGACAGGCGTCTTCCTATGGCTACACCTTC. The full variable domain, its missing parts supplied by reference TRBV19 and TRBJ1-2, is DGGITQSPKYLFRKEGQNVTLSCEQNLNHDAMYWYRQDPGQGLRLIYYSQIVNDFQKGDIAEGYSVSREKKESFPLTVTSAQKNPTAFYLCASSGGIGQASSYGYTFGSGTRLTVV.

The chain employs TRBV9 and TRBJ1-5; D is unresolved. The CDR3 length is 13 residues. Germline CDR1 and CDR2: SGDLS and YYNGEE. V shed 2 bases and J shed 8 bases, with 11 bases lying between them. CDR3 nucleotides: TGTGCCAGCAGCGTGGGCGATATGGAGCCCCAGCATTTT. It codes for CASSVGDMEPQHF.

This chain connects TRBV28 to TRBJ1-3, with 9 positions matching TRBD1. Germline lookup yields CDR1 MDHEN and CDR2 SYDVKM. The CDR3 extends over 16 amino acids. Germline trimming cut 5 bases from V and 3 bases from J; bases unmatched to any gene: 8. The CDR3 DNA reads TGTGCCAGCAGTCCAGGGGGGACAGGGTTTGGAAACACCATATATTTT. Protein product: CASSPGGTGFGNTIYF.

CDR3 nucleotide sequence: TGTGCCAGCAGCCAACAGGGAACGGAGACCCAGTACTTC. As protein: CASSQQGTETQYF. The chain has TRBV3-1 (or the pseudogene TRBV3-2) and TRBJ2-5; a weak D match, TRBD1 (5 bases). Trimming took 2 bases from V and 5 from J, leaving 9 bases between them. The CDR3 spans 13 residues. CDR1 and CDR2 (germline): LGHDT, YNNKEL (reference sequence).

The count of this clone is one. This rearrangement joins TRBV28 to TRBJ2-7; no reliable D call. Trimming shortened V by 3 bases and J by 7 bases, and 13 bases separated the two germline ends. This CDR3 is built from 13 residues. The V gene's germline CDR1 is MDHEN and CDR2 SYDVKM. The CDR3 DNA follows: TGTGCCAGCAGTTTGGCGGTTACGAAGGAGCAGTACTTC. Protein: CASSLAVTKEQYF. The whole variable domain, filled in from reference TRBV28 and TRBJ2-7, reads DVKVTQSSRYLVKRTGEKVFLECVQDMDHENMFWYRQDPGLGLRLIYFSYDVKMKEKGDIPEGYSVSREKKERFSLILESASTNQTSMYLCASSLAVTKEQYFGPGTRLTVT.

This chain links TRBV24-1 with TRBJ1-1; D is unclear. Germline CDR1 is KGHDR and CDR2 is SFDVKD. The CDR3 spans 13 residues. The V and J ends lost 1 base and 1 base respectively, with 3 bases between them. CDR3 nucleotide sequence: TGTGCCACCAGTGATTTTAAGAACACTGAAGCTTTCTTT. This codes for CATSDFKNTEAFF.

V is TRBV5-1 and J is TRBJ2-3, with 15 nucleotides matching TRBD2. The trim removed 4 bases at V and 4 bases at J, leaving 4 bases unmatched. Germline CDR1 reads SGHRS; CDR2 reads YFSETQ. The CDR3 totals 16 residues. The CDR3: CASSKGLAGGPDTQYF. Written as DNA, the CDR3 is TGCGCCAGCAGCAAGGGACTAGCGGGAGGCCCAGATACGCAGTATTTT.

The chain joins TRBV3-1 (or the pseudogene TRBV3-2) to TRBJ2-1; TRBD2 might be the D (5 bases). Germline values: CDR1 LGHDT, CDR2 YNNKEL (reference sequence). The CDR3 extends over 11 amino acids. Between the trimmed V and J ends, which lost 6 bases and 9 bases, there was a span of 9 bases. CDR3 sequence reads: CASRRTCEQFF. The CDR3 DNA reads TGTGCCAGCAGACGGACTTGTGAGCAGTTCTTC.